This T cell receptor (beta chain) derives from a study of control samples from healthy donors and cancer patients. In this sample, this clone turned up a few times. V was pared by 3 bases and J by 5 bases, with 5 bases of the junction left unmatched. Germline V gene data show CDR1 as DFQATT and CDR2 as SNEGSKA (reference sequence). This CDR3 is 14 amino acids long. Profiled with immunoSEQ multiplex PCR; TCRdb holds only in-frame clones, not every one. Of approximately 230,000 clones listed, over 75% are singletons. The clonotype originates from a woman aged 55-70 years with lung cancer. The chain combines TRBV20-1 with TRBJ1-2, with 11 bases aligning to TRBD1. Sequenced sample: PBMCs. This CDR3 reads CSASRTGGGYGYTF. CDR3 in DNA: TGCAGTGCTAGTCGGACAGGGGGCGGGTATGGCTACACCTTC.